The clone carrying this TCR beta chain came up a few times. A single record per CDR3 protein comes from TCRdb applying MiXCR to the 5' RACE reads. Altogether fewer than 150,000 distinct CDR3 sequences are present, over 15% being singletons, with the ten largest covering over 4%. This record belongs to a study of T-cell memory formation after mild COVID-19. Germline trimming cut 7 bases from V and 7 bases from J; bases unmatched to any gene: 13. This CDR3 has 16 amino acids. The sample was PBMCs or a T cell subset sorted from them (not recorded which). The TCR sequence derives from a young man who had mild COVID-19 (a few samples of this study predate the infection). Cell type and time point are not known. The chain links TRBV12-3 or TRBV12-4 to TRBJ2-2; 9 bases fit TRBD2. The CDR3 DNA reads TGTGCCAGCACCCCGGGACTAGCTATGAATGGCGGGGAGCTGTTTTTT. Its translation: CASTPGLAMNGGELFF.